This T cell receptor (beta chain) emerged from a study of tumor and adjacent non-tumor tissue in lung cancer. The overall study: Aged roughly 31 to 76 years, patients included roughly eleven men and about 5 women with stage I to III disease. Samples averaged about 4.3 million productive TCRbeta reads each.

On this clonotype itself: Antigen specificity is unknown. Sequence at one end of the junction differs from germline and may be a read error.

The template was RNA from unsorted bulk tissue. Per germline, CDR1 MNHNY and CDR2 SVGAGI (reference sequence). CDR3 size: 16 residues. TCRbeta libraries were built with three rounds of nested PCR, modified from ARM-PCR. In TCRdb, the multiplex PCR reads were re-called with MiXCR into one record per CDR3 protein. The data hold about 76,000 distinct CDR3 sequences, with approximately 68% observed a single time. Study findings and constraints: Higher tumor TCR diversity was associated with shorter survival. Tumor repertoires had a smaller top 100 clone share than normal lung.

The TCR sequence derives from a woman aged 70 to 79 with non-small cell lung cancer. The chain couples TRBV6-6 to TRBJ2-1; the match to TRBD2 covers 14 bases. Sequencing was carried out using lung tumor tissue. The CDR3 DNA reads as TGTGTCAGCAACCCTCGCGGGACTAGCGGGAGCTGGGGCTACTTCTTC. It encodes CVSNPRGTSGSWGYFF.